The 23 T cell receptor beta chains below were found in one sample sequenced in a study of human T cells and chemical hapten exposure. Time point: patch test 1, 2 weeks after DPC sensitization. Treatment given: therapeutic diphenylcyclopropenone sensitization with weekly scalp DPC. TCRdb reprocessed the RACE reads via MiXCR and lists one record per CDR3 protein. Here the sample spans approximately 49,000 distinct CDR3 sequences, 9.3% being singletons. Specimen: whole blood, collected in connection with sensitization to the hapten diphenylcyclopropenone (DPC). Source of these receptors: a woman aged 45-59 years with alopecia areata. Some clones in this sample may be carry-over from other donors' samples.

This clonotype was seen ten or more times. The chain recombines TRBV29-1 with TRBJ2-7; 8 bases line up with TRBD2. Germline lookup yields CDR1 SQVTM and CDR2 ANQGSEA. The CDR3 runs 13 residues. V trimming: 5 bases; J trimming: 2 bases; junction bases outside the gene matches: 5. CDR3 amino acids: CSVSGTRTYEQYF. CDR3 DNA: TGCAGCGTTTCCGGGACTAGAACCTACGAGCAGTACTTC.

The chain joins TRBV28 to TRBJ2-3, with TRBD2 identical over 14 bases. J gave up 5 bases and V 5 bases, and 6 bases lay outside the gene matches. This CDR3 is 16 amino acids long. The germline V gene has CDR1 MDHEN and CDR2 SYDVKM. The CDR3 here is CASSVIGLAGGDTQYF. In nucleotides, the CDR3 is TGTGCCAGCAGTGTTATCGGACTAGCGGGAGGAGATACGCAGTATTTT.

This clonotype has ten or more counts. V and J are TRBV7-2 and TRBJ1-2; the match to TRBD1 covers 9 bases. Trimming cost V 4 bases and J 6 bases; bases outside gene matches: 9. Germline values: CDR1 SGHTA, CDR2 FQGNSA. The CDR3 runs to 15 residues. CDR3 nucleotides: TGTGCCAGCAGCTCCACAGGGGGCCTTTTGGATGGCTACACCTTC. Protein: CASSSTGGLLDGYTF.

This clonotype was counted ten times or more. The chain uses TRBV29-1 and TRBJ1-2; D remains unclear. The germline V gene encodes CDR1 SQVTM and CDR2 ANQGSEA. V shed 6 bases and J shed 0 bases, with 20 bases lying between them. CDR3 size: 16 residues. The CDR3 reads CSVPVQLGITNYGYTF. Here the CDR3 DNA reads TGCAGCGTCCCCGTCCAGCTGGGGATAACTAACTATGGCTACACCTTC.

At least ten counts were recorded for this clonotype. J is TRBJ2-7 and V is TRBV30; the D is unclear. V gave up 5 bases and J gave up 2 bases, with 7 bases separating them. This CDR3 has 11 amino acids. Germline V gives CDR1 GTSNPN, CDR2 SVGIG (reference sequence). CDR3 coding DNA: TGTGCCTGGGGGCAGGCCTACGAGCAGTACTTC. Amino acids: CAWGQAYEQYF.

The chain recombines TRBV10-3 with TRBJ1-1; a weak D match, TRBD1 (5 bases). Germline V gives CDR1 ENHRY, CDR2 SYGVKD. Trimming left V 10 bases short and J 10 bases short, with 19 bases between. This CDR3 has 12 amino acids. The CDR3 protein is CATTTGGAGAFF. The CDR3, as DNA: TGTGCCACTACGACGGGAGGGGCTGGAGCTTTCTTT.

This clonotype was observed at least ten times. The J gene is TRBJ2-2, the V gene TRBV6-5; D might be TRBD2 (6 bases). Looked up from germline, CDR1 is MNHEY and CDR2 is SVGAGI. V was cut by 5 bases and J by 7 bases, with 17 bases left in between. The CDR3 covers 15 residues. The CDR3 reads CASSPGLGVVGELFF. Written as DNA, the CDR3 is TGTGCCAGCAGTCCGGGACTTGGAGTCGTCGGGGAGCTGTTTTTT.

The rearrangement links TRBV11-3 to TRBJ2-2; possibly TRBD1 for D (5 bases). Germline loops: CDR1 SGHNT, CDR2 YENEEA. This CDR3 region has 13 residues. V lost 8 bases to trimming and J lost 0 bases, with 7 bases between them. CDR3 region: CASQGTNTGELFF. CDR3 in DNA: TGTGCCAGCCAGGGTACGAACACCGGGGAGCTGTTTTTT.

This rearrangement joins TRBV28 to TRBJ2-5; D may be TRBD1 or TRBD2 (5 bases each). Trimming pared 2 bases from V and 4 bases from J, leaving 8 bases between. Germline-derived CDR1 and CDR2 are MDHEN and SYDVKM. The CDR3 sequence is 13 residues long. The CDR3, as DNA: TGTGCCAGCAGTTTAGGGGGTATAGAGACCCAGTACTTC. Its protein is CASSLGGIETQYF.

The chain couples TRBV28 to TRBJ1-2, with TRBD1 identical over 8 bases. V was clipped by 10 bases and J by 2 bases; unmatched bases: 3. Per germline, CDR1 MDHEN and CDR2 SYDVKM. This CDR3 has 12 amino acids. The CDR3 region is CAIWTGNYGYTF. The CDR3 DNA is TGTGCCATCTGGACAGGGAACTATGGCTACACCTTC.

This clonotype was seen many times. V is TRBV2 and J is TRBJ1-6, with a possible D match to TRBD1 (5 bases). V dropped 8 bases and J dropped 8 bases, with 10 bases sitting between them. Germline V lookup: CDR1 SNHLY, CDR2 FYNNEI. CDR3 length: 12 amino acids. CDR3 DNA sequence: TGTGCCAGCTTAGGGGACCATTCACCCCTCCACTTT. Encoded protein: CASLGDHSPLHF. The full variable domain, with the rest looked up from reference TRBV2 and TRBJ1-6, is EPEVTQTPSHQVTQMGQEVILRCVPISNHLYFYWYRQILGQKVEFLVSFYNNEISEKSEIFDDQFSVERPDGSNFTLKIRSTKLEDSAMYFCASLGDHSPLHFGNGTRLTVT.

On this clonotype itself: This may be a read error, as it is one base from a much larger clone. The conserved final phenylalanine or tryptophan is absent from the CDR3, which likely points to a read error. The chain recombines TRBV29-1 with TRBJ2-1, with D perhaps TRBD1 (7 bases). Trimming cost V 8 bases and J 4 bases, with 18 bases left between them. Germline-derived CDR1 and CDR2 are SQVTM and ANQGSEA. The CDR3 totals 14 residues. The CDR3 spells CSSYWAGGYNEQFL. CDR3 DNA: TGCAGCTCATATTGGGCAGGGGGGTACAATGAGCAGTTCCTC.

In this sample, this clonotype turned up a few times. Here the CDR3 reads CSAAAGTGFDEQFF. The CDR3 DNA reads as TGCAGTGCTGCCGCCGGGACAGGGTTTGATGAGCAGTTCTTC. The J gene is TRBJ2-1, the V gene TRBV20-1; 9 nucleotides align to TRBD1. The germline CDR1 and CDR2 sequences are DFQATT and SNEGSKA (reference sequence). J was trimmed by 8 bases and V by 5 bases; bases with no gene match: 10. CDR3 length: 14 amino acids.

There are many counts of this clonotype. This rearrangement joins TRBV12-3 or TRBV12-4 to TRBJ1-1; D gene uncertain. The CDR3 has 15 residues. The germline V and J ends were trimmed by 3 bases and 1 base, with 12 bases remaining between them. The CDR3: CASSFFSVKNTEAFF. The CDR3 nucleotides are TGTGCCAGCAGTTTTTTTTCCGTGAAGAACACTGAAGCTTTCTTT.

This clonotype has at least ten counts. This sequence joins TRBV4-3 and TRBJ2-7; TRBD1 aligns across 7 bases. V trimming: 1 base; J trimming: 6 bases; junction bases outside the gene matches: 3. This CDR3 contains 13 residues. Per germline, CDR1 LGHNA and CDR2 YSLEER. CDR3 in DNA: TGCGCCAGCAGCCAAGCGAGGGGGCGCGAGCAGTACTTC. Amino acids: CASSQARGREQYF.

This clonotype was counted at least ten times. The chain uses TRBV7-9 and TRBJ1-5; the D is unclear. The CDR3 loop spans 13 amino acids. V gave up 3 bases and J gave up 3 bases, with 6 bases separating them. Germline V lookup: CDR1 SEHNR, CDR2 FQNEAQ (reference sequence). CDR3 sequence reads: CASSFNYNQPQHF. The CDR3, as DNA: TGTGCCAGCAGCTTTAATTACAATCAGCCCCAGCATTTT.

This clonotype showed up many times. CDR3 loop: CSARVGGVETQYF. CDR3 DNA sequence: TGCAGTGCTAGAGTAGGGGGCGTGGAGACCCAGTACTTC. The chain employs TRBV20-1 and TRBJ2-5; TRBD1 aligns across 7 bases. CDR3 size: 13 residues. Trimming removed 1 base from V and 5 bases from J; junction bases left unmatched: 4. The V gene's germline CDR1 is DFQATT and CDR2 SNEGSKA (reference sequence).

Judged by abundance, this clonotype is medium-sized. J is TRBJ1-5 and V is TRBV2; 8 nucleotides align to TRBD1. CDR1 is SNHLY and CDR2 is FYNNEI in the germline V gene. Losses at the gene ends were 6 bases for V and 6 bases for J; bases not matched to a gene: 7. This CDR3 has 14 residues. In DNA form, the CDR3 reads TGTGCCAGCAGCGGGACAGGTCGGGGTCAGCCCCAGCATTTT. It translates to CASSGTGRGQPQHF.

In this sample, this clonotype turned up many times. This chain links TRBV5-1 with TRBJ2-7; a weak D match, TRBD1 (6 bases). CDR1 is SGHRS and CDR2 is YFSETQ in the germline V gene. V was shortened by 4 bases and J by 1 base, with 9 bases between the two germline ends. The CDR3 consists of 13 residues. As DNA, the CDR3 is TGCGCCAGCAGCCCCGGACAGTCCTACGAGCAGTACTTC. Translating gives CASSPGQSYEQYF.

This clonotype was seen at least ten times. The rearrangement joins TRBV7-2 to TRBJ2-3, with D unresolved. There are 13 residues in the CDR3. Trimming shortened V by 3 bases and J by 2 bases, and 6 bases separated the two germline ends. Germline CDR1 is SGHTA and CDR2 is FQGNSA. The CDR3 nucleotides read TGTGCCAGCAGCTTCCCGGCCACAGATACGCAGTATTTT. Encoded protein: CASSFPATDTQYF.

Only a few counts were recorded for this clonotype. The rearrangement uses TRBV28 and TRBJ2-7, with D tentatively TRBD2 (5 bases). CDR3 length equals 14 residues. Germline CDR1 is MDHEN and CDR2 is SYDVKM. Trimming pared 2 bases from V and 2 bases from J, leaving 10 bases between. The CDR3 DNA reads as TGTGCCAGCAGTTTAGAGGGCCGCCCCTACGAGCAGTACTTC. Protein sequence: CASSLEGRPYEQYF.

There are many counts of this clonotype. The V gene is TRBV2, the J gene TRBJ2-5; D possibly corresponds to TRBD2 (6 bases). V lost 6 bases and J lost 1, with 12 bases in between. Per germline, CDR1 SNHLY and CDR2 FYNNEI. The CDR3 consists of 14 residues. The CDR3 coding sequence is TGTGCCAGCAGCCGCTTAGCGGTCCAAGAGACCCAGTACTTC. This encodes CASSRLAVQETQYF.

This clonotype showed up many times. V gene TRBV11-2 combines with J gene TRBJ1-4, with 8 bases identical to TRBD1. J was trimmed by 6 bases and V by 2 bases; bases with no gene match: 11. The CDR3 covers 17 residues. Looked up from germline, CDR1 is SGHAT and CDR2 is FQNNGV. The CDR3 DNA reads TGTGCCAGCAGCTTATTTCCAAACCGGGACAGGCATGAAAAACTGTTTTTT. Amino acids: CASSLFPNRDRHEKLFF. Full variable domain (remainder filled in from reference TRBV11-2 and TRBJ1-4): EAGVAQSPRYKIIEKRQSVAFWCNPISGHATLYWYQQILGQGPKLLIQFQNNGVVDDSQLPKDRFSAERLKGVDSTLKIQPAKLEDSAVYLCASSLFPNRDRHEKLFFGSGTQLSVL.